This T cell receptor (beta chain) was sequenced during a study of T cell repertoires in cytomegalovirus infection. Study background: HLA-B-restricted CMV epitopes that are well studied, plus recently identified HLA-C-restricted ones, were used by the study.

Regarding this clonotype: What it binds is unknown.

TCRdb recomputed calls from the reads with MiXCR, one row per CDR3 protein. The sample has approximately 120,000 distinct CDR3 sequences; approximately 28% are singletons. The material sequenced was CD8+ T cells from cultured PBMCs, taken from culture after CMV antigen stimulation. The sequence was collected from a human donor in good health (CMV status not recorded). Some clones in this sample may be carry-over from other donors' samples.

CDR3 nucleotides: TGTGCCAGCAGAGATTGGGACTTACCTAATTCACCCCTCCACTTT. This translates into CASRDWDLPNSPLHF. The gene calls are TRBV2 and TRBJ1-6, with TRBD1 as a possible D gene (5 bases). The CDR3 has 15 amino acids. The germline V and J ends were trimmed by 6 bases and 6 bases, with 15 bases remaining between them. CDR1 and CDR2 from the germline V gene are SNHLY and FYNNEI.